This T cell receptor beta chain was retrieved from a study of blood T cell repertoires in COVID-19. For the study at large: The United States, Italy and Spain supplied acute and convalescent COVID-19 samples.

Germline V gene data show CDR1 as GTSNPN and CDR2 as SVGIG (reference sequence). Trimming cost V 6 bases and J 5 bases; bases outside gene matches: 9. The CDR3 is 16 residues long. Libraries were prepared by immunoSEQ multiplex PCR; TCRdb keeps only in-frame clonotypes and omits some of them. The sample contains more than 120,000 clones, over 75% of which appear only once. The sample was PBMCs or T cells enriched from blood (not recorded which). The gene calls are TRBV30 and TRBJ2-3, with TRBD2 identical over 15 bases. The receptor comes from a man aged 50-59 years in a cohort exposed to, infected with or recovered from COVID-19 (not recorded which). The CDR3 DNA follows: TGTGCCTGTACCGGGACTAGCGGGAGGTTTGGAGATACGCAGTATTTT. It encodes CACTGTSGRFGDTQYF.